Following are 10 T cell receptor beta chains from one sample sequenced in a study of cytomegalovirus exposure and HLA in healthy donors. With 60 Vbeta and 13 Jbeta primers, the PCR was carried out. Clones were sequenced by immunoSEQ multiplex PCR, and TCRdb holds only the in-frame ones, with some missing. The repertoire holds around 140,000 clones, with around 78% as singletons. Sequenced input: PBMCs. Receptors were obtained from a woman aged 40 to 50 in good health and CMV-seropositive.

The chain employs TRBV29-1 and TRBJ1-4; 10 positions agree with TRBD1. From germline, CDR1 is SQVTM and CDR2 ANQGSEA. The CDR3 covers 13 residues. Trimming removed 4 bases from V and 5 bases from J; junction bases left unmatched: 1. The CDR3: CSVGTGGNEKLFF. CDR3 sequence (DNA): TGCAGCGTTGGGACAGGGGGAAATGAAAAACTGTTTTTT.

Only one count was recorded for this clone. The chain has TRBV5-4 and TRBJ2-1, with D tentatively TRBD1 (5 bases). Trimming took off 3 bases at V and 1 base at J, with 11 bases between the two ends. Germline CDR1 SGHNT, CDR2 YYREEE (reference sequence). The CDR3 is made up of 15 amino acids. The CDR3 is CASSSSGPSYNEQFF. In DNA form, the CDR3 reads TGTGCCAGCAGCTCGTCAGGGCCTTCCTACAATGAGCAGTTCTTC.

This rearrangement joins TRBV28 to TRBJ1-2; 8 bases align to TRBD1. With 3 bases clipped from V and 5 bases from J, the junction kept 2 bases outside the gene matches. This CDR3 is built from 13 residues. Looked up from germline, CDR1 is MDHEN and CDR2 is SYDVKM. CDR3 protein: CASSLTGAYGYTF. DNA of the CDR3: TGTGCCAGCAGTTTGACAGGGGCTTATGGCTACACCTTC.

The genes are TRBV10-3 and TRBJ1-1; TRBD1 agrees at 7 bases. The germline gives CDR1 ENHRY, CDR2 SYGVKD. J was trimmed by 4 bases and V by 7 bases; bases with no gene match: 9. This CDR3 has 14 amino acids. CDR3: CAIMGSGGGTEAFF. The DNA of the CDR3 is TGTGCCATCATGGGGTCAGGGGGTGGCACTGAAGCTTTCTTT.

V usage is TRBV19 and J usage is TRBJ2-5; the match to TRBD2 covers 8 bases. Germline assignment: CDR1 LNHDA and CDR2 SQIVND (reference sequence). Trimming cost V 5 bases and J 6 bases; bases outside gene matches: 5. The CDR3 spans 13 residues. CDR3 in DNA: TGTGCCAGTAGTTCGGGACTAGTAAAGACCCAGTACTTC. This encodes CASSSGLVKTQYF.

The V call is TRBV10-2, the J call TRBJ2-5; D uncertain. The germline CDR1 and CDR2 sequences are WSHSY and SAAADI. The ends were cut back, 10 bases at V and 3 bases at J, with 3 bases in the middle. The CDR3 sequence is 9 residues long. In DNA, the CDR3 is TGCGCCACCGAAGAGACCCAGTACTTC. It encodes CATEETQYF.

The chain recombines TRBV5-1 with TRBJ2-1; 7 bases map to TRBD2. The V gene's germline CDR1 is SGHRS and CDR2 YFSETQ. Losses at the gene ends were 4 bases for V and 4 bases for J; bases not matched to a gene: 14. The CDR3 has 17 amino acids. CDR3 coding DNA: TGCGCCAGCAGCCCAGGACTGGGTACGGGAGGATACAATGAGCAGTTCTTC. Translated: CASSPGLGTGGYNEQFF.

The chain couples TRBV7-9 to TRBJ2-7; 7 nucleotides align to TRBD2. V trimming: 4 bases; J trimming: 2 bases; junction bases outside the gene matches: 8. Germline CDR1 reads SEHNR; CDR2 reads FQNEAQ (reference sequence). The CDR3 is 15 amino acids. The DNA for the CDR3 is TGTGCCAGCAGCTCCATTAGCGGGCTGGCCTACGAGCAGTACTTC. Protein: CASSSISGLAYEQYF. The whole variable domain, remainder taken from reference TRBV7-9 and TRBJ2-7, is DTGVSQNPRHKITKRGQNVTFRCDPISEHNRLYWYRQTLGQGPEFLTYFQNEAQLEKSRLLSDRFSAERPKGSFSTLEIQRTEQGDSAMYLCASSSISGLAYEQYFGPGTRLTVT.

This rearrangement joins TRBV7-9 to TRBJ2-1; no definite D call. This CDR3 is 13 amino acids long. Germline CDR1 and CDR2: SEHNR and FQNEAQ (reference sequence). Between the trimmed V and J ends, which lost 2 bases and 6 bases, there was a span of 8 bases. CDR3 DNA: TGTGCCAGCAGCTTAAATTCCGGCAATGAGCAGTTCTTC. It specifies CASSLNSGNEQFF. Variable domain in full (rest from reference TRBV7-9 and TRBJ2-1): DTGVSQNPRHKITKRGQNVTFRCDPISEHNRLYWYRQTLGQGPEFLTYFQNEAQLEKSRLLSDRFSAERPKGSFSTLEIQRTEQGDSAMYLCASSLNSGNEQFFGPGTRLTVL.

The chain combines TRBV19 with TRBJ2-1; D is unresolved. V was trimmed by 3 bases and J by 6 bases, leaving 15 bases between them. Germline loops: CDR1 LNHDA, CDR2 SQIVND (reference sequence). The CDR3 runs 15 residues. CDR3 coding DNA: TGTGCCAGTAGTATTTTGGCGGCCTATACCAATGAGCAGTTCTTC. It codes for CASSILAAYTNEQFF.